The present TCR beta chain was sequenced within a study of blood T cells in healthy people across ages. Regarding the study as a whole: A strong correlation was found between TCR beta diversity and the percentage of naive T cells.

About this clonotype: Its target is not known. This sequence may be a read error, since a much larger clone differs from it by one base.

Then a second PCR, running roughly 7 to 12 cycles, was carried out with a sample-barcoded 5' primer and a J-beta primer mix. Through a template-switch adaptor with 12 random nucleotides, each cDNA molecule received a tag. A single record per CDR3 protein comes from TCRdb applying MiXCR to the 5' RACE reads. This sample has 750,000 to 950,000 distinct CDR3 sequences, with roughly 29% found just once. These data also featured in a second study, about T cells of mothers and their children.

Source material: blood. The clonotype comes from a woman aged 40-49 years in good health.

The CDR3 sequence: CSVRESTGNPYEQYF. The CDR3 nucleotides are TGCAGCGTGAGAGAGTCGACAGGGAATCCCTACGAGCAGTACTTC. The genes are TRBV29-1 and TRBJ2-7; TRBD1 matches at 7 bases. The germline CDR1 and CDR2 sequences are SQVTM and ANQGSEA. The junction had 13 bases not matched to a gene; V was cut back by 6 bases and J by 2 bases. This CDR3 has 15 residues.